This T cell receptor beta chain was profiled in a study of control samples from healthy donors and cancer patients. Sequencing used immunoSEQ multiplex PCR; TCRdb keeps in-frame clones, though not all of them. Found here are 120,000 or so clones, around 94% of them singletons; the top ten hold less than 0.65%. V was shortened by 4 bases and J by 6 bases, with 16 bases between the two germline ends. The CDR3 totals 15 residues. Germline V lookup: CDR1 ENHRY, CDR2 SYGVKD. Sequencing was done on a sample of PBMCs. The sequence came from an elderly man with head and neck cancer. The rearrangement uses TRBV10-3 and TRBJ2-1; D may be TRBD2 (7 bases). For the CDR3, the DNA is TGTGCCATCAGTGCCGGGGCGGGGGCGCTCAATGAGCAGTTCTTC. Residues: CAISAGAGALNEQFF.